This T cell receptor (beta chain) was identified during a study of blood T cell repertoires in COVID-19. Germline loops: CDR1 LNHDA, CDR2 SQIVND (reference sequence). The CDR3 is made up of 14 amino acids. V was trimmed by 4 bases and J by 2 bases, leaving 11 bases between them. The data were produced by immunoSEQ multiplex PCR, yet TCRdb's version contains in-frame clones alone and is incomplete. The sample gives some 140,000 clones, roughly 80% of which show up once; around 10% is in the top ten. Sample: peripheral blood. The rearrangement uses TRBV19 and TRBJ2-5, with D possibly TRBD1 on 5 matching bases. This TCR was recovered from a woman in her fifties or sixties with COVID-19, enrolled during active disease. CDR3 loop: CASSRQSTQETQYF. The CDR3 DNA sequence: TGTGCCAGTAGTAGACAGAGCACGCAAGAGACCCAGTACTTC.